The sequence of this TCR beta chain was determined in a study of cytomegalovirus exposure and HLA in healthy donors. Germline trimming cut 5 bases from V and 3 bases from J; bases unmatched to any gene: 9. This CDR3 comprises 14 residues. Per the germline V gene, CDR1 is SQVTM and CDR2 is ANQGSEA. Overall study results and limits: Diagnosis of cytomegalovirus status made by the classifier reportedly showed high specificity and sensitivity. Most TCR sequences were seen very rarely across donors, but some public TCRs occurred in many.

This clone was counted a few times. Its antigen is unknown. Amplification used 60 Vbeta primers and 13 Jbeta primers. Using immunoSEQ multiplex PCR, the repertoire was profiled, and TCRdb retains in-frame clones only, with some absent. This repertoire shows some 110,000 clones, 65% to 90% found once; its top ten account for 6.9%. The rearrangement joins TRBV29-1 to TRBJ1-1, with 7 bases that match TRBD1. Sequencing used PBMCs. This TCR was recovered from a man between 25 and 39 years old in good health and CMV-seropositive. The CDR3 loop is CSVTLWQGDTEAFF. The CDR3 DNA reads as TGCAGCGTTACTCTCTGGCAGGGGGACACTGAAGCTTTCTTT. Variable domain in full (rest from reference TRBV29-1 and TRBJ1-1): SAVISQKPSRDICQRGTSLTIQCQVDSQVTMMFWYRQQPGQSLTLIATANQGSEATYESGFVIDKFPISRPNLTFSTLTVSNMSPEDSSIYLCSVTLWQGDTEAFFGQGTRLTVV.